The 18 T cell receptor beta chains below come from one sample, sequenced in a study of cytomegalovirus exposure and HLA in healthy donors. The PCR had 60 Vbeta and 13 Jbeta primers. Some clones are missing from TCRdb's copy, which holds only in-frame ones; the method was immunoSEQ multiplex PCR. The sample contains 200,000 to 250,000 clones, around four fifths of which appear only once. The sequencing sample was made of PBMCs. The receptors stem from a male donor in good health and CMV-seronegative.

V gene TRBV5-1 combines with J gene TRBJ1-1, with a weak D call TRBD1 (5 bases). V lost 4 bases to trimming and J lost 4 bases, with 20 bases between them. There are 16 residues in the CDR3. CDR1 is SGHRS, CDR2 YFSETQ, per germline. This CDR3 is CASSPNGGVRSTEAFF. Here the CDR3 DNA reads TGCGCCAGCAGCCCTAATGGGGGGGTTCGAAGCACTGAAGCTTTCTTT.

This rearrangement joins TRBV4-1 to TRBJ2-7; TRBD2 matches at 8 bases. The CDR3 has 18 residues. Losses at the gene ends were 2 bases for V and 0 bases for J; bases not matched to a gene: 12. Per germline, CDR1 MGHRA and CDR2 YSYEKL. The CDR3 region is CASSQFAVTSASSYEQYF. Here the CDR3 DNA reads TGCGCCAGCAGCCAATTCGCTGTGACTAGCGCGAGCTCCTACGAGCAGTACTTC.

V usage is TRBV9 and J usage is TRBJ1-1; 9 bases line up with TRBD1. The CDR3 has 13 residues. The trim removed 4 bases at V and 6 bases at J, leaving 4 bases unmatched. Germline-derived CDR1 and CDR2 are SGDLS and YYNGEE. The CDR3 protein is CASSRRQGAEAFF. DNA for the CDR3: TGTGCCAGCAGCCGAAGACAGGGGGCTGAAGCTTTCTTT.

In this sample, this clone turned up a few times. The V and J genes are TRBV5-4 and TRBJ2-1, with D perhaps matching TRBD2 (6 bases). Trimming took 7 bases from V and 5 from J, leaving 16 bases between them. The germline CDR1 and CDR2 sequences are SGHNT and YYREEE (reference sequence). CDR3 size: 14 residues. The DNA for the CDR3 is TGTGCCAGCCGGCCTCGCGGCGGGGACAATGAGCAGTTCTTC. Protein product: CASRPRGGDNEQFF.

The chain couples TRBV6-1 to TRBJ2-2, with 10 nucleotides matching TRBD2. V lost 4 bases and J lost 6; bases outside the gene matches: 2. Germline V gene data show CDR1 as MNHNS and CDR2 as SASEGT. This CDR3 contains 14 residues. The CDR3 loop is CASSALAGSGELFF. Here the CDR3 DNA reads TGTGCCAGCAGTGCACTAGCGGGGTCCGGGGAGCTGTTTTTT.

This CDR3 is CASYTPAWGYTF. The CDR3 DNA follows: TGTGCCAGCTATACTCCCGCATGGGGCTACACCTTC. This rearrangement joins TRBV6-5 to TRBJ1-2; D not certain. Germline V lookup: CDR1 MNHEY, CDR2 SVGAGI. CDR3 length equals 12 residues. Between the trimmed V and J ends, which lost 8 bases and 8 bases, there was a span of 15 bases.

This chain joins TRBV5-4 and TRBJ2-7, with 12 positions matching TRBD1. Trimming at V came to 4 bases and at J to 4 bases, leaving 9 bases not matched to a gene. In germline, CDR1 is SGHNT, CDR2 YYREEE (reference sequence). The CDR3 is made up of 16 amino acids. CDR3 coding DNA: TGTGCCAGCAGCATCGGGACAGGGGGCGCCGGATACGAGCAGTACTTC. It specifies CASSIGTGGAGYEQYF.

This clone was seen only once. The chain uses TRBV4-2 and TRBJ2-4, with 11 bases identical to TRBD2. V was pared by 0 bases and J by 4 bases, with 5 bases of the junction left unmatched. Germline values: CDR1 LGHNA, CDR2 YNFKEQ. This CDR3 comprises 17 residues. The CDR3: CASSQEEGLADKNIQYF. The CDR3 nucleotides read TGTGCCAGCAGCCAAGAAGAGGGACTAGCGGATAAAAACATTCAGTACTTC.

This sequence joins TRBV6-5 and TRBJ1-5; 7 bases map to TRBD1. Unmatched junction bases numbered 10, after V lost 4 bases and J lost 7 bases. This CDR3 contains 15 residues. The germline V gene has CDR1 MNHEY and CDR2 SVGAGI. For the CDR3, the DNA is TGTGCCAGCAGTTCCGTCAGGGGGAAGGGGCAGCCCCAGCATTTT. Protein sequence: CASSSVRGKGQPQHF.

The chain combines TRBV7-3 with TRBJ1-2, with D possibly TRBD1 on 5 matching bases. This CDR3 has 14 residues. Looked up from germline, CDR1 is SGHTA and CDR2 is FQGTGA. Trimming removed 5 bases from V and 3 bases from J, with 13 bases in between. DNA of the CDR3: TGTGCCAGCAGCCCCTCGGGGGGGGACTATGGCTACACCTTC. It specifies CASSPSGGDYGYTF.

The chain has TRBV18 and TRBJ2-1; 10 nucleotides line up with TRBD1. The junction had 7 bases not matched to a gene; V was cut back by 6 bases and J by 8 bases. Per germline, CDR1 KGHSH and CDR2 LQKENI. The CDR3 loop spans 14 amino acids. The CDR3, as DNA: TGTGCCAGCTCCACGACAGGGGGCGGCGATGAGCAGTTCTTC. The encoded protein is CASSTTGGGDEQFF.

This clone has only a few counts. The rearrangement joins TRBV5-4 to TRBJ1-2; TRBD1 matches 9 bases. V lost 4 bases to trimming and J lost 8 bases; unmatched junction nucleotides: 12. The length of the CDR3 is 15 residues. Germline V gene lookup returns CDR1 SGHNT and CDR2 YYREEE (reference sequence). The CDR3 protein is CASSTARTGVYGYTF. For the CDR3, the DNA is TGTGCCAGCAGCACAGCAAGGACAGGGGTATACGGCTACACCTTC. The variable domain in full, with the rest retrieved from reference TRBV5-4 and TRBJ1-2, is ETGVTQSPTHLIKTRGQQVTLRCSSQSGHNTVSWYQQALGQGPQFIFQYYREEENGRGNFPPRFSGLQFPNYSSELNVNALELDDSALYLCASSTARTGVYGYTFGSGTRLTVV.

The chain employs TRBV5-1 and TRBJ2-1, with 8 bases aligning to TRBD2. CDR3 length: 13 amino acids. CDR1 and CDR2 from the germline V gene are SGHRS and YFSETQ. The V gene end was trimmed by 5 bases and the J gene end by 7 bases; junction bases not matched to a gene: 5. This CDR3 reads CASSREGMNEQFF. CDR3 DNA: TGCGCCAGCAGTCGGGAGGGTATGAATGAGCAGTTCTTC.

The chain recombines TRBV4-1 with TRBJ2-6; no reliable D call. V lost 2 bases and J 0 bases, leaving 5 bases between the germline ends. This CDR3 is 15 amino acids long. Per germline, CDR1 MGHRA and CDR2 YSYEKL. In DNA form, the CDR3 reads TGCGCCAGCAGCCAAACAGCCTCTGGGGCCAACGTCCTGACTTTC. Translating it yields CASSQTASGANVLTF.

Only a few counts were recorded for this clone. The V gene is TRBV4-1, the J gene TRBJ2-3; D is ambiguous. The CDR3 loop spans 16 amino acids. Germline loops: CDR1 MGHRA, CDR2 YSYEKL. Deletions cut 2 bases from V and 2 bases from J, with 14 bases between. CDR3 bases: TGCGCCAGCAGCCAACTTAATATGGTGGCCACAGATACGCAGTATTTT. Translating gives CASSQLNMVATDTQYF.

V usage is TRBV6-1 and J usage is TRBJ2-5, with 11 positions matching TRBD2. The J call is uncertain, as TRBJ2-7 better fits the DNA end. Germline values: CDR1 MNHNS, CDR2 SASEGT. This CDR3 comprises 15 residues. In DNA form, the CDR3 reads TGTGCCAGCAGTGTAGCGGGAGGGATCACCTACGAGCAGTACTTC. Its protein product is CASSVAGGITYEQYF.

The chain has TRBV5-1 and TRBJ2-7, with TRBD1 matching over 11 bases. Germline V gene sequence: CDR1 SGHRS, CDR2 YFSETQ. This CDR3 contains 18 residues. The J segment lost 1 base and the V segment lost 3 bases, leaving 12 bases of the junction unmatched. The CDR3 loop reads CASSSSPTGTGGSYEQYF. The DNA for the CDR3 is TGCGCCAGCAGCTCCTCACCTACCGGGACAGGGGGATCCTACGAGCAGTACTTC. Filled out from reference TRBV5-1 and TRBJ2-7, the complete variable domain reads KAGVTQTPRYLIKTRGQQVTLSCSPISGHRSVSWYQQTPGQGLQFLFEYFSETQRNKGNFPGRFSGRQFSNSRSEMNVSTLELGDSALYLCASSSSPTGTGGSYEQYFGPGTRLTVT.

In the case of this clone: At one end, the junction sequence differs from germline, possibly due to a read error. The chain combines TRBV7-9 with TRBJ2-7; D is possibly TRBD1 (5 bases). In germline, CDR1 is SEHNR, CDR2 FQNEAQ (reference sequence). There are 14 residues in the CDR3. In DNA form, the CDR3 reads TGTTCCAGCAGCTTAACAGGTCCGACCTACGAGCAGTACTTC. This gives the protein CSSSLTGPTYEQYF.